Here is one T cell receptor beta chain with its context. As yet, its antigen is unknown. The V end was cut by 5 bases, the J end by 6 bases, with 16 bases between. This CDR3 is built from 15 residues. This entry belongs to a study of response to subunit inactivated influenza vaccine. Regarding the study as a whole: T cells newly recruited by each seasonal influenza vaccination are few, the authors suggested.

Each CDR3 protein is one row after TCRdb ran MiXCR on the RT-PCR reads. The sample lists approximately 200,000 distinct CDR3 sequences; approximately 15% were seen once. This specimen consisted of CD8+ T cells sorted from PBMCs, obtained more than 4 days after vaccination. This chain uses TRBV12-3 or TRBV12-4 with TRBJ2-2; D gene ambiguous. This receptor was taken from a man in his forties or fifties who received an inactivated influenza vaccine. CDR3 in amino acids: CASSLSAPPAGELFF. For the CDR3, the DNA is TGTGCCAGCAGTCTCTCAGCTCCGCCCGCCGGGGAGCTGTTTTTT.